The sequence of this TCR beta chain was determined in a study of technical replicates of blood from a few donors. Profiling relied on immunoSEQ multiplex PCR, and the TCRdb table lists in-frame clones only, not all of them. The table has about 73,000 clones, 90% seen once. The germline V gene encodes CDR1 SNHLY and CDR2 FYNNEI. The length of the CDR3 is 15 residues. V was clipped by 2 bases and J by 5 bases; unmatched bases: 7. The chain couples TRBV2 to TRBJ2-7, with 9 bases fitting TRBD1. The specimen was PBMCs. The source is a human donor in good health. Some clones in this sample may be carry-over from other donors' samples. The CDR3 region has the DNA TGTGCCAGCAGTGAATCTACAGGGGGCTTTGACGAGCAGTACTTC. Its translation: CASSESTGGFDEQYF.